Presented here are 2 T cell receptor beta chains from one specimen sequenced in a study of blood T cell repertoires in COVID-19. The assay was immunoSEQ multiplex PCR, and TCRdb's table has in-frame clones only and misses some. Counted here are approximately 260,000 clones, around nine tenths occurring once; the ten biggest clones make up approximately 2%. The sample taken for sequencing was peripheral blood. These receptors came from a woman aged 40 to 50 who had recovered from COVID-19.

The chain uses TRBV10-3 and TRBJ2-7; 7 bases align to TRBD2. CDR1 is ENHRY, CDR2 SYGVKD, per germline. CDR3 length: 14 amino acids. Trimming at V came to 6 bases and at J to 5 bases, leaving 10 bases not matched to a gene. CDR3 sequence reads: CAISDGGFENEQYF. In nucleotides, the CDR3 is TGTGCCATCAGCGACGGGGGGTTTGAGAACGAGCAGTACTTC.

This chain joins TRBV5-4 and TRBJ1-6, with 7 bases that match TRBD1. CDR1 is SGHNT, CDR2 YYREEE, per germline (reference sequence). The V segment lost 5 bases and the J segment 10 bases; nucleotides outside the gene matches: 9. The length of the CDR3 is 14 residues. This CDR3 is CASRNRDRESPLHF. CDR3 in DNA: TGTGCCAGCAGGAACCGGGACAGAGAGTCACCCCTCCACTTT. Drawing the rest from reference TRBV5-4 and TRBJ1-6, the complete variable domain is ETGVTQSPTHLIKTRGQQVTLRCSSQSGHNTVSWYQQALGQGPQFIFQYYREEENGRGNFPPRFSGLQFPNYSSELNVNALELDDSALYLCASRNRDRESPLHFGNGTRLTVT.